This passage covers 28 T cell receptor beta chains from one sample sequenced in a study of blood T cell repertoires in COVID-19. Generated by immunoSEQ multiplex PCR, the TCRdb table keeps only in-frame clones and is missing some. The table lists nearly 200,000 clones, around nine tenths of them singletons. The sample taken for sequencing was peripheral blood. The source is a woman in her forties who had recovered from COVID-19.

The chain has TRBV5-6 and TRBJ2-2; TRBD1 agrees at 7 bases. The CDR3 consists of 15 residues. The V and J ends lost 5 bases and 2 bases, in that order; junction bases with no gene match: 6. CDR1 and CDR2 (germline): SGHDT, YYEEEE. In DNA form, the CDR3 reads TGTGCCAGCAGGCGACAGGGATTAAACACCGGGGAGCTGTTTTTT. Encoded protein: CASRRQGLNTGELFF.

The chain employs TRBV6-5 and TRBJ1-2; D call uncertain. The V gene lost 6 bases and the J gene lost 7 bases, with 15 bases spanning the gap. The CDR3 extends over 13 amino acids. CDR1 and CDR2 from the germline V gene are MNHEY and SVGAGI. The CDR3 DNA follows: TGTGCCAGCAGCCGCCTTGGATCGGGTGGCTACACCTTC. This sequence encodes CASSRLGSGGYTF.

The gene calls are TRBV4-1 and TRBJ2-7; 7 positions agree with TRBD2. This CDR3 is built from 15 residues. The J segment lost 7 bases and the V segment lost 0 bases, leaving 9 bases of the junction unmatched. Germline values: CDR1 MGHRA, CDR2 YSYEKL. For the CDR3, the DNA is TGCGCCAGCAGCCAAGATGGACTAGTGACGGGAGAGCAGTACTTC. Translated: CASSQDGLVTGEQYF.

The chain is built from TRBV10-3 and TRBJ2-1; possibly TRBD2 for D (6 bases). CDR3 size: 17 residues. Germline CDR1 and CDR2: ENHRY and SYGVKD. V lost 0 bases, J lost 6 bases, and 18 bases lay in between. CDR3 DNA: TGTGCCATCAGTGAGTCGGGAGGCAGCTTGAGTGGCAATGAGCAGTTCTTC. Its translation is CAISESGGSLSGNEQFF.

J is TRBJ2-2 and V is TRBV11-3; 7 bases are shared with TRBD1. V was pared by 5 bases and J by 0 bases, with 3 bases of the junction left unmatched. Germline V gene sequence: CDR1 SGHNT, CDR2 YENEEA. This CDR3 is built from 15 residues. CDR3 residues: CASSAGGTNTGELFF. For the CDR3, the DNA is TGTGCCAGCAGCGCAGGGGGAACGAACACCGGGGAGCTGTTTTTT.

The rearrangement uses TRBV24-1 and TRBJ2-5; 8 bases line up with TRBD1. V dropped 4 bases and J dropped 4; count of bases not matched to a gene: 10. The CDR3 contains 16 residues. Germline V gene data show CDR1 as KGHDR and CDR2 as SFDVKD. This chain's CDR3 is CATSETDRTGLETQYF. DNA of the CDR3: TGTGCCACCAGTGAGACGGACCGGACAGGGTTAGAGACCCAGTACTTC.

This clone has only a few counts. The chain joins TRBV7-8 to TRBJ2-5; unclear D gene. The CDR3 runs 11 residues. Trimming left V 5 bases short and J 5 bases short, with 6 bases between. Germline V gene sequence: CDR1 SGHVS, CDR2 FQNEAQ. This CDR3 is CASSARETQYF. The CDR3 DNA follows: TGTGCCAGCAGCGCCAGGGAGACCCAGTACTTC.

Here the CDR3 DNA reads TGTGCCAGCAGCCTTAGGCGTTCGACAGGGGGTGCAACTAATGAAAAACTGTTTTTT. This gives the protein CASSLRRSTGGATNEKLFF. The chain combines TRBV5-5 with TRBJ1-4, with 9 bases identical to TRBD1. Trimming at V came to 4 bases and at J to 0 bases, leaving 13 bases not matched to a gene. This CDR3 spans 19 amino acids. Per the germline V gene, CDR1 is SGHKS and CDR2 is YYEKEE (reference sequence).

This rearrangement joins TRBV5-8 to TRBJ1-2, with D unresolved. The CDR3 is made up of 14 amino acids. Trimming stripped 0 bases from V and 6 bases from J, with 12 bases between. Germline CDR1 and CDR2: SGHTS and YDEGEE. CDR3 coding DNA: TGTGCCAGCAGCTTGGCACGGGGTATAGATGGCTACACCTTC. It encodes CASSLARGIDGYTF. Combining the CDR3 with reference TRBV5-8 and TRBJ1-2 gives the whole variable domain EAGVTQSPTHLIKTRGQQATLRCSPISGHTSVYWYQQALGLGLQFLLWYDEGEERNRGNFPPRFSGRQFPNYSSELNVNALELEDSALYLCASSLARGIDGYTFGSGTRLTVV.

The V gene is TRBV13, the J gene TRBJ2-7; TRBD1 aligns across 9 bases. CDR1 PRHDT and CDR2 FYEKMQ come from the germline V gene (reference sequence). The CDR3 loop spans 14 amino acids. J lost 3 bases, V lost 5 bases, and 5 bases had no gene match. The CDR3 is CASSLGQGGYEQYF. The CDR3, as DNA: TGTGCCAGCAGCCTGGGACAGGGAGGCTACGAGCAGTACTTC.

The chain uses TRBV3-1 (or the pseudogene TRBV3-2) and TRBJ2-7; the match to TRBD1 covers 8 bases. V shed 3 bases, J shed 5 bases, and the junction held 6 bases outside the gene matches. The CDR3 runs to 14 residues. The germline V gene has CDR1 LGHDT and CDR2 YNNKEL (reference sequence). The CDR3 coding sequence is TGTGCCAGCAGCCAGCAGGGGGCGCGGGACGAGCAGTACTTC. Its protein is CASSQQGARDEQYF.

This clone was observed once. The CDR3 protein is CASSSTGAADTEAFF. Written as DNA, the CDR3 is TGTGCCAGCAGTTCGACAGGGGCTGCGGACACTGAAGCTTTCTTT. The chain uses TRBV28 and TRBJ1-1; 8 bases line up with TRBD1. Trimming removed 4 bases from V and 3 bases from J; junction bases left unmatched: 7. In germline, CDR1 is MDHEN, CDR2 SYDVKM. The CDR3 is made up of 15 amino acids.

The chain uses TRBV19 and TRBJ1-5; D unclear. Between the trimmed V and J ends, which lost 3 bases and 1 base, there was a span of 16 bases. Germline-derived CDR1 and CDR2 are LNHDA and SQIVND (reference sequence). The CDR3 is made up of 17 amino acids. CDR3 sequence reads: CASSIELTKKSNQPQHF. CDR3 bases: TGTGCCAGTAGTATCGAGTTGACAAAAAAGAGCAATCAGCCCCAGCATTTT.

Notes on this clone: The sample has other DNA sequences that encode this CDR3 too. The rearrangement joins TRBV5-1 to TRBJ2-5; possible D gene TRBD2, 6 bases. The CDR3 runs 13 residues. CDR1 is SGHRS, CDR2 YFSETQ, per germline. Trimming pared 0 bases from V and 5 bases from J, leaving 8 bases between. DNA for the CDR3: TGCGCCAGCAGCTTGGCTCGGGGGGAGACCCAGTACTTC. Translation gives CASSLARGETQYF. The entire variable domain, with the rest obtained from reference TRBV5-1 and TRBJ2-5, is as follows: KAGVTQTPRYLIKTRGQQVTLSCSPISGHRSVSWYQQTPGQGLQFLFEYFSETQRNKGNFPGRFSGRQFSNSRSEMNVSTLELGDSALYLCASSLARGETQYFGPGTRLLVL.

The CDR3 nucleotides read TGTGCCAGCAGCCCCGCGGGTTATCAGCCCCAGCATTTT. This translates into CASSPAGYQPQHF. The chain combines TRBV7-8 with TRBJ1-5, with D unclear. The germline V and J ends were trimmed by 5 bases and 5 bases, with 10 bases remaining between them. The CDR3 is 13 residues long. Germline V gives CDR1 SGHVS, CDR2 FQNEAQ.

The chain uses TRBV6-2 or TRBV6-3 and TRBJ2-7, with 11 bases matching TRBD2. V dropped 5 bases and J dropped 3; count of bases not matched to a gene: 3. CDR1 is MNHEY, CDR2 SVGEGT, per germline. The CDR3 totals 14 residues. The CDR3 reads CASSRLAGNYEQYF. DNA of the CDR3: TGTGCCAGCAGTCGACTAGCGGGGAACTACGAGCAGTACTTC.

The J gene is TRBJ2-3, the V gene TRBV7-9; 7 positions match TRBD2. The ends lost 5 bases at V and 0 bases at J; junction bases unmatched: 11. This CDR3 spans 17 amino acids. Germline V gives CDR1 SEHNR, CDR2 FQNEAQ (reference sequence). CDR3: CASSLRFLSGSTDTQYF. The CDR3 region has the DNA TGTGCCAGCAGCCTGCGTTTTCTTAGCGGGAGCACAGATACGCAGTATTTT.

The rearrangement joins TRBV5-5 to TRBJ2-3, with a tentative D call TRBD2 (6 bases). This CDR3 is 15 amino acids long. Trimming shortened V by 4 bases and J by 5 bases, and 17 bases separated the two germline ends. Germline V CDR1 and CDR2: SGHKS, YYEKEE (reference sequence). In DNA, the CDR3 is TGTGCCAGCAGCCCCTCGGGGCAGGGAGGAGATACGCAGTATTTT. This sequence encodes CASSPSGQGGDTQYF.

The rearrangement uses TRBV6-5 and TRBJ1-1, with TRBD1 as a possible D gene (6 bases). V lost 6 bases and J lost 4, with 12 bases in between. The CDR3 sequence is 13 residues long. CDR1 is MNHEY, CDR2 SVGAGI, per germline. The CDR3 DNA reads as TGTGCCAGCAGAAAAACAGGGAGCACTGAAGCTTTCTTT. It is translated as CASRKTGSTEAFF.

The chain employs TRBV6-5 and TRBJ1-2; D is unresolved. The ends were cut back, 5 bases at V and 1 base at J, with 8 bases in the middle. Germline CDR1 MNHEY, CDR2 SVGAGI. The CDR3 length is 13 residues. The CDR3 loop reads CASSPTNNYGYTF. The CDR3 nucleotides are TGTGCCAGCAGTCCGACAAATAACTATGGCTACACCTTC.

V is TRBV6-4 and J is TRBJ2-2, with D perhaps matching TRBD1 (5 bases). In germline, CDR1 is MRHNA, CDR2 SNTAGT. There are 13 residues in the CDR3. V was clipped by 4 bases and J by 2 bases, with 5 bases between them. The CDR3 sequence: CASSGTNTGELFF. DNA of the CDR3: TGTGCCAGCAGTGGGACAAACACCGGGGAGCTGTTTTTT.

The count of this clone is one. For the CDR3, the DNA is TGTGCCAGCTCACGAACACGCTCTGGAAACACCATATATTTT. Translation: CASSRTRSGNTIYF. The chain links TRBV18 to TRBJ1-3; D gene uncertain. The CDR3 sequence is 14 residues long. V lost 4 bases and J lost 0, with 7 bases in between. The germline V gene encodes CDR1 KGHSH and CDR2 LQKENI.

This chain joins TRBV6-1 and TRBJ1-3; perhaps TRBD1 as D (5 bases). This CDR3 is built from 15 residues. Germline-derived CDR1 and CDR2 are MNHNS and SASEGT. Between the trimmed V and J ends, which lost 3 bases and 3 bases, there was a span of 12 bases. This CDR3 reads CASSEPDRSGNTIYF. The CDR3 nucleotides are TGTGCCAGCAGTGAGCCTGACAGAAGTGGAAACACCATATATTTT.

CDR3 residues: CASSLDRETQYF. CDR3 sequence (DNA): TGTGCCAGCAGCTTAGATCGGGAGACCCAGTACTTC. This chain connects TRBV11-3 to TRBJ2-5; D is uncertain. In germline, CDR1 is SGHNT, CDR2 YENEEA. V lost 0 bases, J lost 5 bases, and 4 bases lay in between. There are 12 residues in the CDR3.

The CDR3 DNA follows: TGCAGCGTTCCTGGACAGGGGTGGACTGAAGCTTTCTTT. This gives the protein CSVPGQGWTEAFF. V usage is TRBV29-1 and J usage is TRBJ1-1; 9 nucleotides match TRBD1. V lost 5 bases to trimming and J lost 5 bases; unmatched junction nucleotides: 6. The CDR3 spans 13 residues. Germline CDR1 SQVTM, CDR2 ANQGSEA.

The J gene is TRBJ1-5, the V gene TRBV19; TRBD1 matches at 12 bases. The length of the CDR3 is 20 residues. CDR1 LNHDA and CDR2 SQIVND come from the germline V gene (reference sequence). V was pared by 7 bases and J by 0 bases, with 16 bases of the junction left unmatched. The CDR3 protein is CASIPSMRDRGRHSNQPQHF. The DNA of the CDR3 is TGTGCCAGTATCCCAAGTATGAGGGACAGGGGGCGACATAGCAATCAGCCCCAGCATTTT.

This chain uses TRBV6-5 with TRBJ2-1, with a tentative D call TRBD2 (5 bases). The CDR3 spans 15 residues. V was pared by 7 bases and J by 9 bases, with 22 bases between. The germline V gene encodes CDR1 MNHEY and CDR2 SVGAGI. CDR3 amino acids: CASTKTEHEEAEQFF. The CDR3 bases are TGTGCCAGCACAAAGACCGAGCACGAGGAGGCTGAGCAGTTCTTC.

CDR3 region: CASQPGTGGNEQYF. In nucleotides, the CDR3 is TGTGCCAGTCAGCCCGGGACAGGGGGGAACGAGCAGTACTTC. The V call is TRBV19, the J call TRBJ2-7; 11 nucleotides match TRBD1. The germline gives CDR1 LNHDA, CDR2 SQIVND (reference sequence). V lost 8 bases and J lost 5; bases outside the gene matches: 8. The CDR3 runs 14 residues.